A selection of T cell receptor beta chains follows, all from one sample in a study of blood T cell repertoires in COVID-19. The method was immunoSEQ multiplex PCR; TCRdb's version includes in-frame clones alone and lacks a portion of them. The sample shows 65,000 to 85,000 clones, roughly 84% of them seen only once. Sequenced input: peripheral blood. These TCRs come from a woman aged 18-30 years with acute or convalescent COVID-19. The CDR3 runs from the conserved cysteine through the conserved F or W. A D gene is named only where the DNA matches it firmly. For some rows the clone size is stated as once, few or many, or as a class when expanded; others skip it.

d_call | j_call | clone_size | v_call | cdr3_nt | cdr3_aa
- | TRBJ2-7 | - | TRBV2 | TGTGCCAGCAGTGAATCGGCCAGGTCCTCCGGCTACGAGCAGTACTTC | CASSESARSSGYEQYF
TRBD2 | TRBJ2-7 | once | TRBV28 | TGTGCCAGCAGTTTAGCGGGGGGTGATGGGATGAACGAGCAGTACTTC | CASSLAGGDGMNEQYF
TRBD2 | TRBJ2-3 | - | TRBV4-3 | TGCGCCAGCAGCCAAGATTCGGAAAATAGCGGGACTAGCACAGATACGCAGTATTTT | CASSQDSENSGTSTDTQYF
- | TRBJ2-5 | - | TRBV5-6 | TGTGCCAGCAGGGGCGCGGGATTGGGTCACAAAGAGACCCAGTACTTC | CASRGAGLGHKETQYF
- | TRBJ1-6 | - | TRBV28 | TGTGCCAGCAGGGGGGGGGCAGGCCCCCTAAATTCACCCCTCCACTTT | CASRGGAGPLNSPLHF
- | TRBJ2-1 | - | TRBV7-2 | TGTGCCAGCAGGAGTTCCTCGGGTTCCTACAATGAGCAGTTCTTC | CASRSSSGSYNEQFF
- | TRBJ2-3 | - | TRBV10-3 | TGTGCCATCAGTGAGTCTAAACAGGGTTCGGAGATCACAGATACGCAGTATTTT | CAISESKQGSEITDTQYF
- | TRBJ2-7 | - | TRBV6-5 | TGTGCCAGCACTCCTCGTGGTCTAGAAAATAACGAGCAGTACTTC | CASTPRGLENNEQYF
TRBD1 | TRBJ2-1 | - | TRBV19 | TGTGCCAGTAGTATAGCGACCGGGACAGGGGGCAGGAATGAGCAGTTCTTC | CASSIATGTGGRNEQFF
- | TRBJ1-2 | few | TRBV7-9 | TGTGCCAGCAGCATGGACACCTCTTATGGCTACACCTTC | CASSMDTSYGYTF
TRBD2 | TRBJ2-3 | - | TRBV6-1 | TGTGCCAGCAGAGAAAGACTAGCGGGGAGCACAGATACGCAGTATTTT | CASRERLAGSTDTQYF
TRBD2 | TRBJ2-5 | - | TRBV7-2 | TGTGCCAGCAGCAAGCGGGGACTAGCGGGAGGGTCTGAGACCCAGTACTTC | CASSKRGLAGGSETQYF
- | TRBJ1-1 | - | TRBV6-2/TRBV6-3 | TGTGCCAGCAGTTACGGTGCAGGTTACACTGAAGCTTTCTTT | CASSYGAGYTEAFF
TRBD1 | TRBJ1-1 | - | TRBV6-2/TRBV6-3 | TGTGCCAGCAGTTTTAGACAGGGGGTTACTGAAGCTTTCTTT | CASSFRQGVTEAFF
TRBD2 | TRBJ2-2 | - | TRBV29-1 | TGCAGCGTTGAGAGGGGAGCGGGGCAGAACACCGGGGAGCTGTTTTTT | CSVERGAGQNTGELFF
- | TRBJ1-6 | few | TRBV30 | TGTGCCTGGAGTGTCTCCAGGGGAACTTCACCCCTCCACTTT | CAWSVSRGTSPLHF